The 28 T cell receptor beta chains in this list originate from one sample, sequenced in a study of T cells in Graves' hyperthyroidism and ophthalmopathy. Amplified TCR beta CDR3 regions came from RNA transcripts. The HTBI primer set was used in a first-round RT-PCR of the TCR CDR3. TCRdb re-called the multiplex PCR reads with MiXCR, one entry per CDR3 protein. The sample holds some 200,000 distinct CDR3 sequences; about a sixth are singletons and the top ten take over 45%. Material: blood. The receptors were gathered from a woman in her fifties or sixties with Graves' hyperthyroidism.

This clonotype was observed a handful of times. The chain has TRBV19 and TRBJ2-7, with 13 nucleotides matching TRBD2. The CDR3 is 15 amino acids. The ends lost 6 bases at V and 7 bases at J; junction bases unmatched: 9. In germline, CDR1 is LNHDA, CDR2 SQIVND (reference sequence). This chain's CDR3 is CASSKGTSGTLEQYF. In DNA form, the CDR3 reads TGTGCCAGTAGCAAAGGGACTAGCGGGACCTTGGAGCAGTACTTC.

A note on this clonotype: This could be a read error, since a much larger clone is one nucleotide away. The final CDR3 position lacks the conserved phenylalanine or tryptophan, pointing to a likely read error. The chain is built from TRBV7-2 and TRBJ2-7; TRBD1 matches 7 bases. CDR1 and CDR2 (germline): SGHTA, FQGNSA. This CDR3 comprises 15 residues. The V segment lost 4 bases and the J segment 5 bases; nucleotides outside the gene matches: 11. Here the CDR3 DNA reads TGTGCCAGCAGCTCGTCCGTGACAGGGCTCCACGAGCAGTACCTC. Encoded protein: CASSSSVTGLHEQYL.

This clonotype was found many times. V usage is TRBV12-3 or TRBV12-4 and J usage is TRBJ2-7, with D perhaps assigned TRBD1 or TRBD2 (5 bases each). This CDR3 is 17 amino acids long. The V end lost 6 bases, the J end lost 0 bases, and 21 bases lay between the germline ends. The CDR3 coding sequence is TGTGCCAGCAGCCCAACGGGACGGACTTTGACCTCCTACGAGCAGTACTTC. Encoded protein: CASSPTGRTLTSYEQYF.

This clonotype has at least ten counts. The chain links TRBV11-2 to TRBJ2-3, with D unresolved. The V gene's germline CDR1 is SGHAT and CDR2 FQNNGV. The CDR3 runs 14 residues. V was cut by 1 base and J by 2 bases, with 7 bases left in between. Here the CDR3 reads CASSLGVNTDTQYF. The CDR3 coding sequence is TGTGCCAGCAGCTTAGGGGTAAACACAGATACGCAGTATTTT.

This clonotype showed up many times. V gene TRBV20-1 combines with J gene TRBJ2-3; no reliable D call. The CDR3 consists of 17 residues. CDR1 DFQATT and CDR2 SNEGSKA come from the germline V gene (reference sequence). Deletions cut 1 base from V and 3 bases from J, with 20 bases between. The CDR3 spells CSARVLTGPLSTDTQYF. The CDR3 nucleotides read TGCAGTGCTAGAGTCCTGACCGGCCCTCTAAGTACAGATACGCAGTATTTT.

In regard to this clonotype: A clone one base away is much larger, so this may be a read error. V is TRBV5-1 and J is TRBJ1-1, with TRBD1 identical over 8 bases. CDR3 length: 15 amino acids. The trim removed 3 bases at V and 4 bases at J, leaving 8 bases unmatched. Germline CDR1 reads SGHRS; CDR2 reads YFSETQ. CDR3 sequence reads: CASSSGQGQSTEAFF. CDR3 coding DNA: TGCGCCAGCAGCTCAGGACAGGGCCAGAGCACTGAAGCTTTCTTT.

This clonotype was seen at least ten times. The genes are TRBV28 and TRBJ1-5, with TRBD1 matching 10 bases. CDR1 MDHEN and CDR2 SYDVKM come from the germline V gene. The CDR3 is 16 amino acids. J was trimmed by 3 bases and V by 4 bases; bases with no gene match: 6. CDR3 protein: CASSSTGGRNNQPQHF. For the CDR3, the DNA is TGTGCCAGCAGTTCGACAGGGGGCAGGAACAATCAGCCCCAGCATTTT.

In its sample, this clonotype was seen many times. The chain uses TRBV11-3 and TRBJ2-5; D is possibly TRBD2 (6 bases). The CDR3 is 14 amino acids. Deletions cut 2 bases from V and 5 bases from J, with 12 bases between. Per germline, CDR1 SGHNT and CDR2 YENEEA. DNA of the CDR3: TGTGCCAGCAGCTTAAGGAGGGATCGGGAGACCCAGTACTTC. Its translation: CASSLRRDRETQYF.

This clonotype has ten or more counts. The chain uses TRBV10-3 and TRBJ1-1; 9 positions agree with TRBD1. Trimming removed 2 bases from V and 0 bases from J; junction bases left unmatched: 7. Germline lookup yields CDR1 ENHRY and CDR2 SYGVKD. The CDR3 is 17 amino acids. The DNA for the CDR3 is TGTGCCATCAGTGAGGGACGGGACAGGGTGATGAACACTGAAGCTTTCTTT. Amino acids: CAISEGRDRVMNTEAFF.

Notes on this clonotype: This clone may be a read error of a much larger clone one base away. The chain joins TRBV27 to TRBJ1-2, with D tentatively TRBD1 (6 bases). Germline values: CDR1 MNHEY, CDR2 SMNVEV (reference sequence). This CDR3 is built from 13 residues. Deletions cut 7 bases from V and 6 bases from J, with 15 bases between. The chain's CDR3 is CASKRTGAHGYTF. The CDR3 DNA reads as TGTGCCAGCAAAAGGACGGGGGCCCATGGCTACACCTTC.

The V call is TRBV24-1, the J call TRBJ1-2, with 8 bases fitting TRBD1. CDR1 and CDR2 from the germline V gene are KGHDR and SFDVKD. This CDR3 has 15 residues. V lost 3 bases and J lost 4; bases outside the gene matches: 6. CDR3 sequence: CATSDHRGSTYGYTF. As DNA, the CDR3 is TGTGCCACCAGTGATCACAGGGGGTCCACCTATGGCTACACCTTC.

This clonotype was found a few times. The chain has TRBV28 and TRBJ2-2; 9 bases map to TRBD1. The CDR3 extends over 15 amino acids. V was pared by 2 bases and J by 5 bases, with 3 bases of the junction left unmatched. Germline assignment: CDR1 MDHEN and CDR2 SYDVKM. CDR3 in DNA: TGTGCCAGCAGTTTAGGGACAGGGAAAACCGGGGAGCTGTTTTTT. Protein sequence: CASSLGTGKTGELFF.

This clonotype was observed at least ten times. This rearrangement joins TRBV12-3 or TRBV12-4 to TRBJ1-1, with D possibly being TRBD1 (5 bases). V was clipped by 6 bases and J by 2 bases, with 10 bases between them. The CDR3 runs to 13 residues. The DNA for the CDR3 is TGTGCCAGCAGGTCTGACAGAAACACTGAAGCTTTCTTT. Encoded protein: CASRSDRNTEAFF.

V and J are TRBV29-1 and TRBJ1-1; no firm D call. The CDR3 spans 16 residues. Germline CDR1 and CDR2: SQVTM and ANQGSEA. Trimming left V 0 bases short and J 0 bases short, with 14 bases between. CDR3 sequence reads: CSVEDRPTLLNTEAFF. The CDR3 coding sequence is TGCAGCGTTGAAGACAGGCCCACCCTTTTGAACACTGAAGCTTTCTTT.

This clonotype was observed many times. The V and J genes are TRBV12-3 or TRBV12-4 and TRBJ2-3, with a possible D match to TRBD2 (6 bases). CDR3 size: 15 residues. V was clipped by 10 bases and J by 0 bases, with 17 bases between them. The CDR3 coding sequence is TGTGCCACCTGGCACGTAGCGGCTAGCACAGATACGCAGTATTTT. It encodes CATWHVAASTDTQYF.

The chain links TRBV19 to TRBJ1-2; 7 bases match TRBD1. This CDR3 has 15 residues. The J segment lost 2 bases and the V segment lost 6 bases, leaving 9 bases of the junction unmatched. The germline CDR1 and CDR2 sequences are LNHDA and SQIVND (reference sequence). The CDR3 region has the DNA TGTGCCAGTAGCCTATCCTCGACAGGGAACTATGGCTACACCTTC. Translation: CASSLSSTGNYGYTF.

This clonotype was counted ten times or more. The CDR3 protein is CASTSGRQGSYSAGELFF. DNA for the CDR3: TGTGCCAGCACCTCGGGGCGACAGGGGAGTTATAGTGCCGGGGAGCTGTTTTTT. The chain carries TRBV5-5 and TRBJ2-2; 8 positions match TRBD1. CDR1 and CDR2 from the germline V gene are SGHKS and YYEKEE (reference sequence). Losses at the gene ends were 6 bases for V and 6 bases for J; bases not matched to a gene: 19. CDR3 length: 18 residues.

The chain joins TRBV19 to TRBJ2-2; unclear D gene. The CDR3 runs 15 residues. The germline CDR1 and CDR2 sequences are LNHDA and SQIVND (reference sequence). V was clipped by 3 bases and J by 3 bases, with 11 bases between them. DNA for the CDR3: TGTGCCAGTAGTATCTCCGGAACTGACACCGGGGAGCTGTTTTTT. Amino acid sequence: CASSISGTDTGELFF.

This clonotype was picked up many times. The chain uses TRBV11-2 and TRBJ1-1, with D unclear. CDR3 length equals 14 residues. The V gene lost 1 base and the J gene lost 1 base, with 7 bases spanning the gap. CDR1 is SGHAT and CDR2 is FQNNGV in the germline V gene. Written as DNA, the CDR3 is TGTGCCAGCAGCTTAGGCTTAGGGAACACTGAAGCTTTCTTT. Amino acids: CASSLGLGNTEAFF.

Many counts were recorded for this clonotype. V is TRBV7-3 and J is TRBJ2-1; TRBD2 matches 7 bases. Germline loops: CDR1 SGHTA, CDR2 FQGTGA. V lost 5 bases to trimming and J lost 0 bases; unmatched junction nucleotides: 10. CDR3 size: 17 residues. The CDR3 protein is CASSHGGAGSSYNEQFF. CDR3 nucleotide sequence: TGTGCCAGCAGCCACGGGGGAGCGGGGAGCTCCTACAATGAGCAGTTCTTC.

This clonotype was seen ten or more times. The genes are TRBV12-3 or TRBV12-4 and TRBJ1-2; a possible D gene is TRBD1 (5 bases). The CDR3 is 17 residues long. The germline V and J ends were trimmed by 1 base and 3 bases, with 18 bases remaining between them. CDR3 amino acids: CASSLVSVTGVYYGYTF. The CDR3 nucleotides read TGTGCCAGCAGTTTAGTCAGTGTAACAGGAGTTTACTATGGCTACACCTTC.

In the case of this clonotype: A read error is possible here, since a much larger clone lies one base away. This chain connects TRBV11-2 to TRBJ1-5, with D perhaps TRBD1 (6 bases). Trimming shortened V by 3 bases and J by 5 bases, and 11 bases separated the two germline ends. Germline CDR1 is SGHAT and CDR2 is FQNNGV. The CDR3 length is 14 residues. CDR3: CASSFDQGYQPQHF. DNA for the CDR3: TGTGCCAGCAGCTTCGACCAGGGGTATCAGCCCCAGCATTTT.

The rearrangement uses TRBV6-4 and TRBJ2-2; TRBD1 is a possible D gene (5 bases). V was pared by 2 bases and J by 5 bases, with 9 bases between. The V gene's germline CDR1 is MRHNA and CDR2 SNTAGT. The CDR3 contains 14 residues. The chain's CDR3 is CASSDTGKTGELFF. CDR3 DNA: TGTGCCAGCAGTGACACAGGAAAAACCGGGGAGCTGTTTTTT.

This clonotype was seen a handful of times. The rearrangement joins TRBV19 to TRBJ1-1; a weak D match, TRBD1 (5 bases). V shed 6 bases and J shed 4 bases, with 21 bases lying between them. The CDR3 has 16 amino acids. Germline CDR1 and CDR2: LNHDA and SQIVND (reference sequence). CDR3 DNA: TGTGCCAGTAGCCATATCCCGGGGCAGGGCTTCACTGAAGCTTTCTTT. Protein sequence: CASSHIPGQGFTEAFF.

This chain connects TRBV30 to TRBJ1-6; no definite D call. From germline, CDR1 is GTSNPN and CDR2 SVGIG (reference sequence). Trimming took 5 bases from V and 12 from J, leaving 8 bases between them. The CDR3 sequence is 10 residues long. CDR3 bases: TGTGCCTGGGGGTTGAGACCCCTCCACTTT. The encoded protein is CAWGLRPLHF.

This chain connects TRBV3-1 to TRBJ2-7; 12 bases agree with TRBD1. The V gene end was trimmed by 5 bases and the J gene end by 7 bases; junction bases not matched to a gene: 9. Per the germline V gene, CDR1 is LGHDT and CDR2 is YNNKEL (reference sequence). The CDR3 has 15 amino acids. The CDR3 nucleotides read TGTGCCAGCAGCTTCTCCGGGACAGGGGGCGTTGAGCAGTACTTC. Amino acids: CASSFSGTGGVEQYF.

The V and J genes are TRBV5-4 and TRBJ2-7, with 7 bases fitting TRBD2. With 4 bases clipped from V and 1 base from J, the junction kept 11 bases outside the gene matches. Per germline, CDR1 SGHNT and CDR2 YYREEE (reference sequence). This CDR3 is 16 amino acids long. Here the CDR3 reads CASSPRTSGTSYEQYF. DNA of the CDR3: TGTGCCAGCAGCCCCAGAACCAGCGGGACTTCCTACGAGCAGTACTTC.

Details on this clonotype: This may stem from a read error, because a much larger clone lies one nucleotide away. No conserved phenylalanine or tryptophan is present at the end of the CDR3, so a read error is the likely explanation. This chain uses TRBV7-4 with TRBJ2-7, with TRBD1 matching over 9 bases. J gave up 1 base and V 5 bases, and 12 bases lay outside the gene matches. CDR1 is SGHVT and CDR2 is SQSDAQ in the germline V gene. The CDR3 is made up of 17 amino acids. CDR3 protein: CASSQSRTGVRSYEQYS. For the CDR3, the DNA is TGTGCCAGCAGCCAGTCGAGGACAGGGGTCAGGTCCTACGAGCAGTACTCC.